This T cell receptor (beta chain) was observed in a study of blood T cell repertoires in COVID-19. On the study more broadly: Samples representing acute and convalescent COVID-19 were sourced from the United States, Italy and Spain.

Donors in Cohort 3 who had recovered were those with two negative PCRs, healthcare professional clearance, or resolution of their symptoms. CDR3 size: 16 residues. CDR1 and CDR2 (germline): SGHNT, YYREEE (reference sequence). Trimming removed 0 bases at V and 0 bases at J, with 9 bases between. Original processing notes: Nucleated cell counts were estimated from reference gene primer amplification. Profiled with immunoSEQ multiplex PCR; TCRdb holds only in-frame clones, not every one. V and J calls plus clone size are reproduced from that table; the DNA served to infer D and trimming. Found here are about 310,000 clones, approximately 89% of them singletons; the top ten hold over 8%.

This sequence joins TRBV5-4 and TRBJ2-2; D not certain. Sequencing was carried out using PBMCs or T cells enriched from blood (not recorded which). The receptor was isolated from a woman aged 35 to 49 who had recovered from COVID-19. The CDR3 bases are TGTGCCAGCAGCTTGGGGTCTAGAGCGAACACCGGGGAGCTGTTTTTT. Its protein product is CASSLGSRANTGELFF.